These 6 T cell receptor beta chains were all obtained from the same sample, sequenced in a study of blood T cell repertoires in COVID-19. Clones were sequenced by immunoSEQ multiplex PCR, and TCRdb holds only the in-frame ones, with some missing. Of 150,000 to 200,000 clones in the sample, roughly nine tenths are singletons; the top ten hold about 18%. Input material: peripheral blood. The source is a man in his fifties or sixties with active or convalescent COVID-19.

This rearrangement joins TRBV28 to TRBJ2-7; tentatively, D is TRBD1 (5 bases). Trimming cost V 2 bases and J 4 bases, with 6 bases left between them. CDR3 size: 12 residues. Germline V CDR1 and CDR2: MDHEN, SYDVKM. The CDR3 reads CASSLAGYEQYF. The CDR3 region has the DNA TGTGCCAGCAGTTTAGCAGGGTACGAGCAGTACTTC.

This clone was observed a few times. The CDR3 bases are TGTGCCAGTAGTCCCCGTCCGGACTATGGCTACACCTTC. It yields the protein CASSPRPDYGYTF. V gene TRBV19 combines with J gene TRBJ1-2; D unclear. CDR3 length equals 13 residues. V was trimmed by 5 bases and J by 3 bases, leaving 10 bases between them. Germline V gene data show CDR1 as LNHDA and CDR2 as SQIVND (reference sequence).

The CDR3 region has the DNA TGTGCCAGCAGTGAAGGTGGCGGCAGAAGTCGATATGGCTACACCTTC. Its translation is CASSEGGGRSRYGYTF. The chain combines TRBV6-4 with TRBJ1-2; D call uncertain. The V gene lost 3 bases and the J gene lost 5 bases, with 19 bases spanning the gap. Germline-derived CDR1 and CDR2 are MRHNA and SNTAGT. The length of the CDR3 is 16 residues.

The chain couples TRBV25-1 to TRBJ1-1; D gene unclear. Germline V gene lookup returns CDR1 MGHDK and CDR2 SYGVNS. The ends were cut back, 5 bases at V and 2 bases at J, with 12 bases in the middle. The CDR3 is 14 residues long. CDR3 amino acids: CASSFYNSNTEAFF. CDR3 in DNA: TGTGCCAGCAGTTTTTACAATTCTAACACTGAAGCTTTCTTT.

V is TRBV18 and J is TRBJ1-5; TRBD1 aligns across 11 bases. Germline V gene data show CDR1 as KGHSH and CDR2 as LQKENI. With V trimmed by 3 bases and J by 7 bases, 8 bases remained unmatched. The CDR3 contains 16 residues. The CDR3 DNA reads as TGTGCCAGCTCACCTTCCGGGACAGGGGGGGGGCAGCCCCAGCATTTT. It is translated as CASSPSGTGGGQPQHF.

This chain joins TRBV3-1 (or the pseudogene TRBV3-2) and TRBJ1-4; the D is unclear. Germline values: CDR1 LGHDT, CDR2 YNNKEL (reference sequence). The CDR3 covers 12 residues. V dropped 1 base and J dropped 10 bases, with 7 bases sitting between them. CDR3 bases: TGTGCCAGCAGCCAAGGACTAGGAAAACTGTTTTTT. Its protein is CASSQGLGKLFF.